This T cell receptor beta chain was recovered during a study of blood T cell repertoires in COVID-19. The CDR3 contains 11 residues. Trimming stripped 0 bases from V and 6 bases from J, with 4 bases between. Germline CDR1 is GTSNPN and CDR2 is SVGIG (reference sequence). Profiling relied on immunoSEQ multiplex PCR, and the TCRdb table lists in-frame clones only, not all of them. The table includes some 400,000 clones, 80% to 90% detected once. The receptor was isolated from a man aged 25-40 years who had recovered from COVID-19. Input material: PBMCs or T cells enriched from blood (not recorded which). The chain recombines TRBV30 with TRBJ2-3; D gene unclear. The CDR3 reads CAWSVSDTQYF. For the CDR3, the DNA is TGTGCCTGGAGTGTATCTGATACGCAGTATTTT.